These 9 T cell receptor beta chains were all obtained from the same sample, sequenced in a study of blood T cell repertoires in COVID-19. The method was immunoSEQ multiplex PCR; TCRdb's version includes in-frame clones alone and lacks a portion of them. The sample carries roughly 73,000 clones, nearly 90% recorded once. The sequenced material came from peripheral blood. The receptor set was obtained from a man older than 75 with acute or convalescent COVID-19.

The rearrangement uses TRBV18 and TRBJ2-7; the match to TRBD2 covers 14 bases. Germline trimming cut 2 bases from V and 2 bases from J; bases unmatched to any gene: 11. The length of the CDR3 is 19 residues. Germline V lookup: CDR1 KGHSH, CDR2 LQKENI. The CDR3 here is CASSPRETSGGAGTYEQYF. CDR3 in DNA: TGTGCCAGCTCACCAAGGGAGACTAGCGGGGGGGCCGGGACCTACGAGCAGTACTTC.

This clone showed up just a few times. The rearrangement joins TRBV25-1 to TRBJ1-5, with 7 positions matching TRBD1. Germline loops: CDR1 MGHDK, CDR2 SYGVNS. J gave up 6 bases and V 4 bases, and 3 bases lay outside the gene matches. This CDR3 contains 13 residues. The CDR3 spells CASSGSGGQPQHF. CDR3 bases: TGTGCCAGCAGTGGGTCAGGGGGTCAGCCCCAGCATTTT.

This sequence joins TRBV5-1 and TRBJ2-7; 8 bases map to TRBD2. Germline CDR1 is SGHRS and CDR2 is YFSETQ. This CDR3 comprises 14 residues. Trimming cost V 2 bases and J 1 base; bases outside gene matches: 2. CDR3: CASSFSSGSYEQYF. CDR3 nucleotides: TGCGCCAGCAGCTTCTCTAGCGGGTCCTACGAGCAGTACTTC.

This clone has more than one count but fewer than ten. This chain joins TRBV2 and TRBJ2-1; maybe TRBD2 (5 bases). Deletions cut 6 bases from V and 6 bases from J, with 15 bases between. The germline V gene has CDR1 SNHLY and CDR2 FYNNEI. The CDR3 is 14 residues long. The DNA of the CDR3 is TGTGCCAGCAGCGACGAGATCGGGATCAATGAGCAGTTCTTC. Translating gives CASSDEIGINEQFF.

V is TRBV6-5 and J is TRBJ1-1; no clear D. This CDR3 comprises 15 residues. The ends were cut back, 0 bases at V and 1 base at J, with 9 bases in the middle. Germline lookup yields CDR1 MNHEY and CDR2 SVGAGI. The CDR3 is CASSYSKRQNTEAFF. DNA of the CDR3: TGTGCCAGCAGTTACTCGAAAAGACAGAACACTGAAGCTTTCTTT.

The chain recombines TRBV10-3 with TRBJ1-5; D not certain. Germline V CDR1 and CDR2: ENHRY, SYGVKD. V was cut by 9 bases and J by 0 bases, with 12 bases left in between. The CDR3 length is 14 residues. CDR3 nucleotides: TGTGCCATTGCCCAGGATGTTAGCAATCAGCCCCAGCATTTT. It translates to CAIAQDVSNQPQHF.

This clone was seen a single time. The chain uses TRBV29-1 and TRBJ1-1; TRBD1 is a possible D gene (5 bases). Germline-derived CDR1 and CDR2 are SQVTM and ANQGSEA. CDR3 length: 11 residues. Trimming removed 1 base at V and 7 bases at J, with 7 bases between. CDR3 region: CSVEGRGEAFF. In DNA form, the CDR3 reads TGCAGCGTTGAAGGGAGGGGTGAAGCTTTCTTT.

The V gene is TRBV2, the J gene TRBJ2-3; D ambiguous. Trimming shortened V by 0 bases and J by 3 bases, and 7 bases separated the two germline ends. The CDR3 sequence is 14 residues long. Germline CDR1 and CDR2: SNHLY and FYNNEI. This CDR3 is CASSEAARTDTQYF. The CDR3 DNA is TGTGCCAGCAGTGAAGCTGCGAGGACAGATACGCAGTATTTT.

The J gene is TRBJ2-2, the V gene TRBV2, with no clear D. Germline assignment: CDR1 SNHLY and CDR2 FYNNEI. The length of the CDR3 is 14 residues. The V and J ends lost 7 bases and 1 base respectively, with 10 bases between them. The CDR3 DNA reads TGTGCCAGCACTGGCCTAGGGAACACCGGGGAGCTGTTTTTT. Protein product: CASTGLGNTGELFF.